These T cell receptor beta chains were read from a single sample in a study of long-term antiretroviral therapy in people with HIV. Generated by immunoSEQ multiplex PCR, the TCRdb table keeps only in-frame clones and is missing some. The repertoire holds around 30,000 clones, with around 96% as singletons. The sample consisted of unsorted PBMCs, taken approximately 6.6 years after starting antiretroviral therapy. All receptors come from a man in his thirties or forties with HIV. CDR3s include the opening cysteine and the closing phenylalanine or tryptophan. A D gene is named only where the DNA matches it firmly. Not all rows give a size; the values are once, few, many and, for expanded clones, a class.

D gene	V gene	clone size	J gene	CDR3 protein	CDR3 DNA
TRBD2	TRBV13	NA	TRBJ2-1	CASSLVAGGSKNNEQFF	TGTGCCAGCAGCTTAGTTGCGGGAGGGTCGAAGAACAATGAGCAGTTCTTC
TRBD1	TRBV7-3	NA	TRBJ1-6	CASIGDRKNSPLHF	TGTGCCAGTATTGGGGACAGGAAGAATTCACCCCTCCACTTT
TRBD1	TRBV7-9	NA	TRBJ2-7	CASSAPGQGSREQYF	TGTGCCAGCAGCGCACCGGGACAGGGATCGAGGGAGCAGTACTTC
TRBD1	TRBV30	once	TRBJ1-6	CAWSVRTGGSPLHF	TGTGCCTGGAGTGTAAGGACAGGGGGATCACCCCTCCACTTT
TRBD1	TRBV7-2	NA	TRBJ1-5	CASSLDRGGNQPQHF	TGTGCCAGCAGCTTAGACAGGGGAGGTAATCAGCCCCAGCATTTT
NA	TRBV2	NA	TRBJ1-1	CATTGASDTEAFF	TGTGCCACCACGGGGGCCTCTGACACTGAAGCTTTCTTT
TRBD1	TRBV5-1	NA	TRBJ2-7	CASSLRGPGEGSSYEQYF	TGCGCCAGCAGCTTAAGGGGGCCCGGAGAGGGTAGCTCCTACGAGCAGTACTTC
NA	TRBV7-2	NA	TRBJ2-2	CASSLALTAYTGELFF	TGTGCCAGCAGCTTAGCATTAACTGCATACACCGGGGAGCTGTTTTTT
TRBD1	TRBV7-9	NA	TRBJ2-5	CASNPGTAQETQYF	TGTGCCAGCAACCCAGGGACAGCCCAAGAGACCCAGTACTTC
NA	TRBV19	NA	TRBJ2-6	CAITRAAGANVLTF	TGTGCCATCACTAGGGCGGCTGGGGCCAACGTCCTGACTTTC
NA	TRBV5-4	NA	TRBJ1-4	CASSLEPGVMEEKLFF	TGTGCCAGCAGCTTGGAACCGGGGGTTATGGAAGAAAAACTGTTTTTT
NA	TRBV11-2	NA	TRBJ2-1	CASSSGSSYNEQFF	TGTGCCAGCAGCTCAGGGAGCTCCTACAATGAGCAGTTCTTC
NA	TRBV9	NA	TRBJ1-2	CASSVAGTYGYTF	TGTGCCAGCAGCGTGGCGGGGACCTATGGCTACACCTTC
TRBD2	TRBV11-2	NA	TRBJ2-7	CASSLSGSYEQYF	TGTGCCAGCAGCTTAAGCGGGAGCTACGAGCAGTACTTC
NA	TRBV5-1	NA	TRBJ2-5	CASSWGAGGQPQETQYF	TGCGCCAGCAGCTGGGGGGCGGGCGGACAGCCTCAAGAGACCCAGTACTTC
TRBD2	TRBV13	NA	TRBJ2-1	CASSPRTSGRNEQFF	TGTGCCAGCAGCCCGAGGACTAGCGGGAGAAATGAGCAGTTCTTC
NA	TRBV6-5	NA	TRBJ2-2	CASSYTADTGELFF	TGTGCCAGCAGTTACACCGCGGACACCGGGGAGCTGTTTTTT
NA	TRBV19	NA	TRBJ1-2	CASSPFDRSVYGYTF	TGTGCCAGTAGCCCCTTTGACAGATCTGTCTATGGCTACACCTTC
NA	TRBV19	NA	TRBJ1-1	CASSHPGVDTEAFF	TGTGCCAGTAGCCACCCAGGGGTTGACACTGAAGCTTTCTTT
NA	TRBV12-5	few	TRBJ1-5	CASGPVMPQHF	TGTGCTAGTGGTCCCGTCATGCCCCAGCATTTT
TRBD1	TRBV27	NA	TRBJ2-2	CASSLTPGTGRELFF	TGTGCCAGCAGTTTAACTCCTGGGACAGGCCGGGAGCTGTTTTTT
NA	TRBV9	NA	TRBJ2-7	CASSVGPDSYEQYF	TGTGCCAGCAGCGTAGGGCCAGATTCTTACGAGCAGTACTTC
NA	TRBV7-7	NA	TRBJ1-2	CASSLVTEDSPHSNYGYTF	TGTGCTAGCAGCTTAGTTACGGAGGACAGCCCTCATTCTAACTATGGCTACACCTTC
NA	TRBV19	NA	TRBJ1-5	CASTERGEPQHF	TGTGCCAGTACCGAGAGGGGGGAGCCCCAGCATTTT
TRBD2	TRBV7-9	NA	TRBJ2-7	CASSLRTPGLAYEQYF	TGTGCCAGCAGCCTCAGAACCCCGGGACTAGCGTACGAGCAGTACTTC
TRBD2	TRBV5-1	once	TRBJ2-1	CASSLALRFSGGNYNEQFF	TGCGCCAGCAGCTTGGCCTTACGGTTTAGCGGGGGAAACTACAATGAGCAGTTCTTC
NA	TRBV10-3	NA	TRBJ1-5	CAISRDTNNQPQHF	TGTGCCATTAGCCGGGACACGAACAATCAGCCCCAGCATTTT
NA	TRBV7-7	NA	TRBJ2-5	CASSSDRGPIETQYF	TGTGCTAGCAGCTCTGATCGGGGACCTATCGAGACCCAGTACTTC
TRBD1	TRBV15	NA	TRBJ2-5	CATSRVDRVGETQYF	TGTGCCACCAGCAGAGTCGACAGGGTTGGAGAGACCCAGTACTTC
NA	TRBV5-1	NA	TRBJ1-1	CASSSDPYTEAFF	TGCGCCAGCAGCTCGGACCCTTACACTGAAGCTTTCTTT
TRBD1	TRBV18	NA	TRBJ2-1	CASSPGQGADEQFF	TGTGCCAGCTCACCGGGACAGGGGGCTGATGAGCAGTTCTTC
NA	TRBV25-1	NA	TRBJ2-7	CASGHYEQYF	TGTGCCAGCGGCCATTACGAGCAGTACTTC
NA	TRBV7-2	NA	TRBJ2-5	CASSLGAEETQYF	TGTGCCAGCAGCTTAGGGGCAGAAGAGACCCAGTACTTC
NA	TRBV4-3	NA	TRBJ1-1	CASSQAGLNTEAFF	TGCGCCAGCAGCCAAGCAGGGCTGAACACTGAAGCTTTCTTT
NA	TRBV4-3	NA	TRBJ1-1	CASSARGGRTEAFF	TGCGCCAGCAGCGCAAGAGGGGGGAGGACTGAAGCTTTCTTT
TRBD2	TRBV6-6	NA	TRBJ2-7	CASRTGLADSYEQYF	TGTGCCAGCAGAACCGGGCTAGCGGATTCCTACGAGCAGTACTTC
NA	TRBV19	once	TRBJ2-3	CASSIDRDTQYF	TGTGCCAGTAGTATAGACAGGGATACGCAGTATTTT
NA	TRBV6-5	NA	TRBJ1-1	CASSYSGGTEAFF	TGTGCCAGCAGTTACTCAGGGGGCACTGAAGCTTTCTTT
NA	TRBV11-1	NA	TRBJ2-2	CASRPRPPNTGELFF	TGTGCCAGCAGACCCCGACCCCCGAACACCGGGGAGCTGTTTTTT
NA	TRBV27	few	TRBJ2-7	CASSYPGGEQYF	TGTGCCAGCAGTTATCCAGGTGGCGAGCAGTACTTC
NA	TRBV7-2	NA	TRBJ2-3	CASSLGGGWADTQYF	TGTGCCAGCAGCTTAGGTGGGGGGTGGGCAGATACGCAGTATTTT
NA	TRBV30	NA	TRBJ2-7	CAWSVEGYEQYF	TGTGCCTGGAGTGTAGAGGGCTACGAGCAGTACTTC
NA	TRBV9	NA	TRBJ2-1	CASSVQSGINEQFF	TGTGCCAGCAGCGTACAATCCGGGATCAATGAGCAGTTCTTC
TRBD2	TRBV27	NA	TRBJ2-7	CASSLLAGVSYEQYF	TGTGCCAGCAGTCTACTAGCGGGAGTGTCCTACGAGCAGTACTTC
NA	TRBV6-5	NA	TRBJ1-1	CASSRGANTEAFF	TGTGCCAGCAGCAGGGGTGCAAACACTGAAGCTTTCTTT
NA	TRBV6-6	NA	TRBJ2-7	CASKAVPGRGEQYF	TGTGCCAGCAAAGCGGTCCCTGGCCGTGGCGAGCAGTACTTC
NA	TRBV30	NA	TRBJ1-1	CAWSVFTGGRGSEAFF	TGTGCCTGGAGTGTCTTCACAGGTGGCCGGGGGTCTGAAGCTTTCTTT
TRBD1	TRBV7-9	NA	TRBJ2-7	CASSSPGQTYEQYF	TGTGCCAGCAGCTCTCCGGGACAGACCTACGAGCAGTACTTC
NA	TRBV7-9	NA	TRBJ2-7	CASSPLVGYEQYF	TGTGCCAGCAGTCCCTTGGTTGGTTACGAGCAGTACTTC
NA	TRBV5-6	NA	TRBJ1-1	CASSLSREAFF	TGTGCCAGCAGCTTATCTCGTGAAGCTTTCTTT
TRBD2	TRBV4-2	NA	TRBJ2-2	CASSQDASGGRTGELFF	TGTGCCAGCAGCCAAGATGCAAGCGGGGGGCGGACCGGGGAGCTGTTTTTT
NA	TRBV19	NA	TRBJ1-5	CASSIGWQGRQPQHF	TGTGCCAGTAGTATAGGCTGGCAGGGAAGGCAGCCCCAGCATTTT
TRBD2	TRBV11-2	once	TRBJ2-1	CASGPLAGAPYYGNEQFF	TGTGCCAGCGGTCCACTAGCGGGAGCTCCCTACTACGGGAATGAGCAGTTCTTC
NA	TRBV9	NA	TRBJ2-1	CASSVESPDNEQFF	TGTGCCAGCAGCGTAGAATCGCCTGACAATGAGCAGTTCTTC